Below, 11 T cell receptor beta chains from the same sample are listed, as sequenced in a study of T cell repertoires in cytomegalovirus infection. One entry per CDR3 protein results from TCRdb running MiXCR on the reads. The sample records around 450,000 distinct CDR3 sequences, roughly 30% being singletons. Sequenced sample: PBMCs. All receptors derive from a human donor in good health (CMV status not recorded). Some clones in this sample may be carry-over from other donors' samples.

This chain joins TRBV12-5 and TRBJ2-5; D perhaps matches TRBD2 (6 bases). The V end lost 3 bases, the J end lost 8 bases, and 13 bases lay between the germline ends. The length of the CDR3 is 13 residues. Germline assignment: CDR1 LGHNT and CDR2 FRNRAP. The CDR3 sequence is CASGFVAGYTQYF. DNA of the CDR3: TGTGCTAGTGGTTTTGTGGCGGGGTATACCCAGTACTTC.

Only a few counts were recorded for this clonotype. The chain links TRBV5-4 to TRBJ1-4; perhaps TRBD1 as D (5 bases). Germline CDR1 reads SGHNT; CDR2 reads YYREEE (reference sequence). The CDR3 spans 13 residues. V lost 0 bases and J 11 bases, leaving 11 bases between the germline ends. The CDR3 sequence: CASSLDRDDKLFF. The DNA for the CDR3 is TGTGCCAGCAGCTTGGATAGGGACGACAAACTGTTTTTT.

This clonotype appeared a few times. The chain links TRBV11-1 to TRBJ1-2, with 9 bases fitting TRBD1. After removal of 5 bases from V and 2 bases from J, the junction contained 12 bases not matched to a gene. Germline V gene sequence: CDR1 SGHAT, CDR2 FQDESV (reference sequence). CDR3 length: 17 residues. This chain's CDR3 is CASSTTTGGRENYGYTF. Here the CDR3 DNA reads TGTGCCAGCAGCACTACCACAGGGGGCAGGGAGAACTATGGCTACACCTTC.

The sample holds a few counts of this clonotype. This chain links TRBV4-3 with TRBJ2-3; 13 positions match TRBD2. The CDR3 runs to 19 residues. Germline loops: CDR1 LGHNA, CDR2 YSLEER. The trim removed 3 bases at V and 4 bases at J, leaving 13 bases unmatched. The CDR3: CASSQIHTSGGATADTQYF. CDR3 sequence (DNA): TGCGCCAGCAGCCAGATACACACTAGCGGGGGGGCCACTGCAGATACGCAGTATTTT.

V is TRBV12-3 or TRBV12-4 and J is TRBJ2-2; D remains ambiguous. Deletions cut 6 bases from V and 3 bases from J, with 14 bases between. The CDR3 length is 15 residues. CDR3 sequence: CASRWAALDTGELFF. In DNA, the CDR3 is TGTGCCAGCAGATGGGCTGCATTGGACACCGGGGAGCTGTTTTTT.

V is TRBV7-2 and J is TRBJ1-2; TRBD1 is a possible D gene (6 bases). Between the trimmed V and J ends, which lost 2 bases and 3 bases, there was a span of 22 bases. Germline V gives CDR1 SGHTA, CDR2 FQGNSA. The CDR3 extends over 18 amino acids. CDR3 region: CASSLTNIGGGSHYGYTF. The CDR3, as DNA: TGTGCCAGCAGCTTAACAAACATCGGGGGGGGCTCCCACTATGGCTACACCTTC.

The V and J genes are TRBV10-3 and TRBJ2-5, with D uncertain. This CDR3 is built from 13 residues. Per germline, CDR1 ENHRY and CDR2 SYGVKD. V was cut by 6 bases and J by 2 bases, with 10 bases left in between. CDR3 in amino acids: CAIRQGRQETQYF. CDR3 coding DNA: TGTGCCATCAGACAAGGACGGCAAGAGACCCAGTACTTC.

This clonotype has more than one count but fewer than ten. CDR3 sequence reads: CASSYDHYSGNTIYF. Written as DNA, the CDR3 is TGTGCCAGCAGTTATGATCACTACTCTGGAAACACCATATATTTT. This rearrangement joins TRBV6-5 to TRBJ1-3; the D is unclear. The V end was cut by 3 bases, the J end by 0 bases, with 9 bases between. The CDR3 spans 15 residues. Germline assignment: CDR1 MNHEY and CDR2 SVGAGI.

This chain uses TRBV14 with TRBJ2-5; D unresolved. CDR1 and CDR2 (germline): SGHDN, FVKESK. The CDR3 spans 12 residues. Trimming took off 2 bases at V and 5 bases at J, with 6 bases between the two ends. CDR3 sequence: CASSQLSETQYF. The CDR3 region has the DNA TGTGCCAGCAGCCAACTGTCGGAGACCCAGTACTTC.

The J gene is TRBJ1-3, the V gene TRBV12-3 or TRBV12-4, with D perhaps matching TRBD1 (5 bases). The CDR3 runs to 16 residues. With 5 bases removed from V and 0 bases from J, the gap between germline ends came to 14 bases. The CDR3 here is CASSPGNGGSGNTIYF. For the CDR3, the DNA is TGTGCCAGCAGTCCCGGGAATGGGGGCTCTGGAAACACCATATATTTT.

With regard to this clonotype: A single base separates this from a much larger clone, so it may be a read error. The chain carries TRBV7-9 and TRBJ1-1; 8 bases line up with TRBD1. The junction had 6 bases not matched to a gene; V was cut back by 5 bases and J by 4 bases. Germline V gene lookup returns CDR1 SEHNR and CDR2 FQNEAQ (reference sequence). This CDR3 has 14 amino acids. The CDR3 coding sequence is TGTGCCAGCAGCCCCTGGACAGGGCGCACTGAAGCTTTCTTT. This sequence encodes CASSPWTGRTEAFF.